One sample yielded the 7 T cell receptor beta chains listed below, sequenced in a study of cytomegalovirus exposure and HLA in healthy donors. PCR involved 60 Vbeta and 13 Jbeta primers. Sequencing used immunoSEQ multiplex PCR; TCRdb keeps in-frame clones, though not all of them. The sample has 150,000 to 200,000 clones, roughly four fifths seen once. Sequenced: PBMCs. The receptor set was obtained from a man in his forties or fifties in good health and CMV-seronegative.

The chain is built from TRBV7-9 and TRBJ2-7; D is ambiguous. Germline V gene lookup returns CDR1 SEHNR and CDR2 FQNEAQ (reference sequence). This CDR3 has 12 amino acids. The V and J ends lost 4 bases and 3 bases respectively, with 7 bases between them. In nucleotides, the CDR3 is TGTGCCAGCAGCTCCGTCAGCTACGAGCAGTACTTC. Its translation: CASSSVSYEQYF.

V is TRBV7-2 and J is TRBJ2-7; no clear D gene. The CDR3 consists of 13 residues. V shed 3 bases and J shed 2 bases, with 8 bases lying between them. CDR1 and CDR2 (germline): SGHTA, FQGNSA. The CDR3 DNA reads as TGTGCCAGCAGCTTGGCGGCAGCCTACGAGCAGTACTTC. The encoded protein is CASSLAAAYEQYF. The variable domain in full, completed from reference TRBV7-2 and TRBJ2-7, reads GAGVSQSPSNKVTEKGKDVELRCDPISGHTALYWYRQSLGQGLEFLIYFQGNSAPDKSGLPSDRFSAERTGGSVSTLTIQRTQQEDSAVYLCASSLAAAYEQYFGPGTRLTVT.

The J gene is TRBJ1-6, the V gene TRBV6-5; 9 bases agree with TRBD1. This CDR3 contains 14 residues. The germline gives CDR1 MNHEY, CDR2 SVGAGI. J was trimmed by 7 bases and V by 6 bases; bases with no gene match: 4. CDR3 in amino acids: CASRMGQGNSPLHF. CDR3 bases: TGTGCCAGCAGAATGGGACAGGGCAATTCACCCCTCCACTTT.

The J gene is TRBJ2-3, the V gene TRBV10-3; TRBD2 matches at 7 bases. Unmatched junction bases numbered 9, after V lost 3 bases and J lost 3 bases. The CDR3 has 16 residues. Per germline, CDR1 ENHRY and CDR2 SYGVKD. CDR3: CAISDPQRGWTDTQYF. The CDR3 nucleotides are TGTGCCATCAGTGACCCTCAGCGGGGATGGACAGATACGCAGTATTTT.

The chain combines TRBV7-9 with TRBJ1-2; the D gene is possibly TRBD1 (6 bases). This CDR3 has 15 residues. The V gene's germline CDR1 is SEHNR and CDR2 FQNEAQ (reference sequence). V was clipped by 1 base and J by 5 bases, with 14 bases between them. CDR3 region: CASSLVGGVEYGYTF. The DNA of the CDR3 is TGTGCCAGCAGCTTAGTTGGGGGCGTGGAATATGGCTACACCTTC.

The CDR3 loop reads CATGRDRGPYEQYF. CDR3 nucleotides: TGTGCCACCGGAAGGGACAGGGGCCCCTACGAGCAGTACTTC. The chain is built from TRBV15 and TRBJ2-7; 10 bases agree with TRBD1. V was pared by 8 bases and J by 2 bases, with 6 bases of the junction left unmatched. The germline V gene has CDR1 LNHNV and CDR2 YYDKDF (reference sequence). The length of the CDR3 is 14 residues.

The genes are TRBV4-2 and TRBJ1-5; D not certain. Germline V gene data show CDR1 as LGHNA and CDR2 as YNFKEQ. The V end was cut by 0 bases, the J end by 0 bases, with 6 bases between. The CDR3 totals 15 residues. CDR3 protein: CASSQDRNSNQPQHF. The CDR3 DNA sequence: TGTGCCAGCAGCCAAGACAGGAATAGCAATCAGCCCCAGCATTTT.